This TCR beta chain was documented in a study of shared clonotypes between healthy human individuals. General study points: Unshared clonotypes carried lower generation probabilities than those common to all four donors.

Of note for this clone: Antigen: not known. Since a much larger clone is just one base distant, this may be a read error.

TCRdb keeps only in-frame clones here, not all; method: immunoSEQ multiplex PCR. The repertoire holds around 690,000 clones, with about 90% as singletons. CDR1 is MNHEY and CDR2 is SVGAGI in the germline V gene. CDR3 length: 13 amino acids. Trimming cost V 0 bases and J 3 bases, with 3 bases left between them. The donors were adults (healthy and HIV-negative) with no recent acute infections or vaccinations. CCR7-negative CD45RA+ TemRA cells were combined with CD45RO+ cells to form CD8 memory. Sequencing was done on a sample of memory CD8+ T cells from PBMCs. Described subset: CD45RO+ cells pooled with CCR7-negative TemRA cells. The chain links TRBV6-5 to TRBJ2-1, with D uncertain. The TCR sequence derives from a man aged 18 to 29 in good health. Some clones in this sample may be carry-over from other donors' samples. CDR3 sequence: CASSYSDYNEQFF. The CDR3, as DNA: TGTGCCAGCAGTTACTCGGACTACAATGAGCAGTTCTTC.